This T cell receptor (beta chain) was recorded in a study of cytomegalovirus exposure and HLA in healthy donors. Whole-study results and caveats: TCR beta sequences reportedly predicted the HLA-A and HLA-B alleles of most subjects accurately. According to a later analysis, most TCR beta chains associated with CMV appeared HLA-restricted.

A note on this clone: No antigen is known for it.

60 Vbeta and 13 Jbeta primers were used in PCR. Clones were sequenced by immunoSEQ multiplex PCR, and TCRdb holds only the in-frame ones, with some missing. The sample includes approximately 38,000 clones, 84% seen only once; the top ten take 3.6%. The V end was cut by 0 bases, the J end by 0 bases, with 11 bases between. This CDR3 contains 16 residues. Germline CDR1 is SGHDN and CDR2 is FVKESK. The receptor was isolated from a young woman in good health and CMV-seronegative. The chain carries TRBV14 and TRBJ1-1; no reliable D call. What was sequenced was PBMCs. CDR3 bases: TGTGCCAGCAGCCAAGAACCAGGCAACATGAACACTGAAGCTTTCTTT. Its protein is CASSQEPGNMNTEAFF.